This passage covers 8 T cell receptor beta chains from one sample sequenced in a study of blood T cell repertoires in COVID-19. Sequencing was performed with immunoSEQ multiplex PCR; in TCRdb, only in-frame clones are kept and a portion is missing. The sample carries some 230,000 clones, 80% to 85% recorded once. The specimen sequenced was peripheral blood. The receptors derive from an older woman who had recovered from COVID-19.

In its sample, this clone was seen once. For the CDR3, the DNA is TGTGCCAGTAACCAAGGCGGGGGAAACACTGAAGCTTTCTTT. It translates to CASNQGGGNTEAFF. The rearrangement uses TRBV19 and TRBJ1-1; D is perhaps TRBD1 (5 bases). There are 14 residues in the CDR3. V was trimmed by 7 bases and J by 2 bases, leaving 14 bases between them. From germline, CDR1 is LNHDA and CDR2 SQIVND (reference sequence). Combining the CDR3 with reference TRBV19 and TRBJ1-1 gives the whole variable domain DGGITQSPKYLFRKEGQNVTLSCEQNLNHDAMYWYRQDPGQGLRLIYYSQIVNDFQKGDIAEGYSVSREKKESFPLTVTSAQKNPTAFYLCASNQGGGNTEAFFGQGTRLTVV.

The count of this clone is one. The V call is TRBV4-3, the J call TRBJ2-3, with a possible D match to TRBD2 (7 bases). The CDR3 spans 19 residues. CDR1 and CDR2 (germline): LGHNA, YSLEER. Trimming pared 3 bases from V and 5 bases from J, leaving 27 bases between. The CDR3 here is CASSHHLRGYSGGIDTQYF. The CDR3 nucleotides read TGCGCCAGCAGCCACCACCTGAGGGGGTACTCGGGGGGAATAGATACGCAGTATTTT.

This clone was seen a handful of times. The chain joins TRBV7-8 to TRBJ2-2, with TRBD2 matching over 7 bases. The CDR3 consists of 14 residues. Germline V gene sequence: CDR1 SGHVS, CDR2 FQNEAQ. Trimming at V came to 6 bases and at J to 8 bases, leaving 9 bases not matched to a gene. DNA of the CDR3: TGTGCCAGCAGGGGGGACTATCGGGTAGGGGAGCTGTTTTTT. It encodes CASRGDYRVGELFF.

The V gene is TRBV6-5, the J gene TRBJ1-5; D might be TRBD1 (6 bases). The CDR3 has 14 residues. Trimming pared 6 bases from V and 5 bases from J, leaving 14 bases between. CDR1 and CDR2 from the germline V gene are MNHEY and SVGAGI. The CDR3 region has the DNA TGTGCCAGCAGCCTCGGACAGAAAGATCAGCCCCAGCATTTT. This gives the protein CASSLGQKDQPQHF.

V gene TRBV6-1 combines with J gene TRBJ2-3; weak D call: TRBD2 (7 bases). V lost 6 bases and J lost 4, with 11 bases in between. CDR1 is MNHNS, CDR2 SASEGT, per germline. The CDR3 sequence is 13 residues long. CDR3 nucleotide sequence: TGTGCCAGCAGACCCGGGGGGCCAGATACGCAGTATTTT. It codes for CASRPGGPDTQYF.

The V call is TRBV5-4, the J call TRBJ2-5, with D perhaps matching TRBD2 (6 bases). V was trimmed by 2 bases and J by 5 bases, leaving 13 bases between them. Germline CDR1 reads SGHNT; CDR2 reads YYREEE (reference sequence). CDR3 length equals 14 residues. CDR3 amino acids: CASSLSSGGETQYF. As DNA, the CDR3 is TGTGCCAGCAGCTTAAGTAGCGGAGGGGAGACCCAGTACTTC.

The chain is built from TRBV7-3 and TRBJ1-2; 8 bases map to TRBD1. The CDR3 has 13 residues. Looked up from germline, CDR1 is SGHTA and CDR2 is FQGTGA. V lost 2 bases and J lost 8; bases outside the gene matches: 4. CDR3 sequence: CASSLGRGLGYTF. The CDR3 bases are TGTGCCAGCAGCTTAGGCAGGGGGCTCGGCTACACCTTC. Variable domain in full (rest from reference TRBV7-3 and TRBJ1-2): GAGVSQTPSNKVTEKGKYVELRCDPISGHTALYWYRQSLGQGPEFLIYFQGTGAADDSGLPNDRFFAVRPEGSVSTLKIQRTERGDSAVYLCASSLGRGLGYTFGSGTRLTVV.

The V call is TRBV11-1, the J call TRBJ2-3; 9 bases are shared with TRBD2. Germline CDR1 SGHAT, CDR2 FQDESV (reference sequence). The CDR3 has 15 residues. With V trimmed by 3 bases and J by 0 bases, 1 base remained unmatched. The CDR3 here is CASSLRGGSTDTQYF. DNA of the CDR3: TGTGCCAGCAGCTTGCGGGGGGGAAGCACAGATACGCAGTATTTT.